This T cell receptor (beta chain) was profiled in a study of T cell responses to AZD1222 COVID-19 vaccine. Assay used: immunoSEQ multiplex PCR; TCRdb lists only in-frame clones, some missing. The data show about 110,000 clones, with roughly 90% seen just once and approximately 15% held by the top ten. Study results and caveats: Donors, mostly white British, included more females; clonal diversity was possibly underestimated. In the spike-specific TCR repertoire, nearly half reportedly target unmutated variant regions. Spike as a whole was targeted by vaccine-associated CD4 TCRs, dominant at 160-218 and 743-854.

The CDR3 totals 16 residues. Trimming shortened V by 7 bases and J by 6 bases, and 24 bases separated the two germline ends. Looked up from germline, CDR1 is LGHDT and CDR2 is YNNKEL (reference sequence). About this clone itself: The target antigen is unknown.

V gene TRBV3-1 (or the pseudogene TRBV3-2) combines with J gene TRBJ1-2; D possibly corresponds to TRBD1 (6 bases). The clonotype comes from an adult in good health. The input for sequencing was peripheral blood, taken on day 0 of AZD1222 vaccination. The CDR3 coding sequence is TGTGCCAGCACCAGAGCTAGGGGGAACGTAGTGGATGGCTACACCTTC. Translation: CASTRARGNVVDGYTF.